Given below is one TCR beta chain in context. V gave up 2 bases and J gave up 7 bases; unmatched junction bases: 5. The CDR3 is made up of 14 amino acids. The germline V gene has CDR1 SEHNR and CDR2 FQNEAQ (reference sequence). The data were produced by immunoSEQ multiplex PCR, yet TCRdb's version contains in-frame clones alone and is incomplete. The sample lists 200,000 to 250,000 clones; 83% were seen once. The record originates from a study of blood T cell repertoires in COVID-19. Turning to the study itself: COVID-19 samples collected from the United States, Italy and Spain covered acute and convalescent phases.

The TCR originated in a woman between 45 and 60 years old who had been exposed to COVID-19. This chain links TRBV7-9 with TRBJ2-5; 9 nucleotides align to TRBD1. Sequencing was done on a sample of PBMCs or T cells enriched from blood (not recorded which). In DNA, the CDR3 is TGTGCCAGCAGCTTATCGGACAGGGGTGGGACCCAGTACTTC. It specifies CASSLSDRGGTQYF.